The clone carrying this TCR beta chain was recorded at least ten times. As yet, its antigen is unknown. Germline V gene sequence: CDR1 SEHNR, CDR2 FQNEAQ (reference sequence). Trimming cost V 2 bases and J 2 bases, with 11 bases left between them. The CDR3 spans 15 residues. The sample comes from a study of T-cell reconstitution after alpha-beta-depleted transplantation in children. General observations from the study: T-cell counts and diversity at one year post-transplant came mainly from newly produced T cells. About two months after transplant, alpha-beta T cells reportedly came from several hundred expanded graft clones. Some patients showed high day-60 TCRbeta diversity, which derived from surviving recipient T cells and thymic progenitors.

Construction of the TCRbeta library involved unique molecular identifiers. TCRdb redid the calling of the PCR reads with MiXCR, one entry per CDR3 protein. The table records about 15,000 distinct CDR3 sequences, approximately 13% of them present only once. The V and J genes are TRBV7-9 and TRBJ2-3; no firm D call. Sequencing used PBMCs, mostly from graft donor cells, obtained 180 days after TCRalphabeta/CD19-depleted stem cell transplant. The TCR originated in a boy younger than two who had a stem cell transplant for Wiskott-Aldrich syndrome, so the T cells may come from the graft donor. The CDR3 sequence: CASSLMGDFTDTQYF. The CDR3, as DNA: TGTGCCAGCAGCTTAATGGGCGACTTCACAGATACGCAGTATTTT.